This entry lists 6 T cell receptor beta chains sequenced from one sample in a study of blood T cell repertoires in COVID-19. The table came from immunoSEQ multiplex PCR; TCRdb's copy has only in-frame clones and leaves some out. The table lists about 150,000 clones, 84% of them singletons, with almost 6% in the top ten. The sequencing input was PBMCs or T cells enriched from blood (not recorded which). The receptor source for this set is a woman aged 50 to 65 who had been exposed to COVID-19.

The chain has TRBV19 and TRBJ1-4; D ambiguous. CDR3 length: 13 amino acids. V gave up 4 bases and J gave up 7 bases, with 10 bases separating them. Germline assignment: CDR1 LNHDA and CDR2 SQIVND (reference sequence). CDR3 in amino acids: CASSTVGGEKLFF. The DNA of the CDR3 is TGTGCCAGTAGTACGGTGGGAGGTGAAAAACTGTTTTTT.

This sequence joins TRBV29-1 and TRBJ2-1; 9 nucleotides line up with TRBD1. Germline CDR1 is SQVTM and CDR2 is ANQGSEA. The CDR3 length is 15 residues. J gave up 0 bases and V 6 bases, and 6 bases lay outside the gene matches. CDR3 sequence (DNA): TGCAGCGTGGAGGGGACAGGGAGCTCCTACAATGAGCAGTTCTTC. This codes for CSVEGTGSSYNEQFF.

The rearrangement uses TRBV5-6 and TRBJ1-1, with D possibly matching TRBD1 (5 bases). This CDR3 comprises 13 residues. V was cut by 4 bases and J by 11 bases, with 18 bases left in between. CDR1 is SGHDT and CDR2 is YYEEEE in the germline V gene. CDR3 nucleotides: TGTGCCAGCAGCCCGTCGGGGGTATACGATGCTTTCTTT. This gives the protein CASSPSGVYDAFF.

The chain has TRBV9 and TRBJ2-3; the D gene is possibly TRBD2 (7 bases). The CDR3 is 14 residues long. Deletions cut 0 bases from V and 4 bases from J, with 9 bases between. Germline V lookup: CDR1 SGDLS, CDR2 YYNGEE. The CDR3 bases are TGTGCCAGCAGCGTAGCGGGGGGCTCAGATACGCAGTATTTT. Protein sequence: CASSVAGGSDTQYF.

This chain links TRBV7-2 with TRBJ2-3; D ambiguous. Trimming cost V 5 bases and J 5 bases, with 8 bases left between them. Germline V CDR1 and CDR2: SGHTA, FQGNSA. CDR3 length equals 12 residues. DNA of the CDR3: TGTGCCAGCAGCCGAGAGGTAGATACGCAGTATTTT. It encodes CASSREVDTQYF.

The rearrangement uses TRBV2 and TRBJ1-4; TRBD1 aligns across 10 bases. The germline CDR1 and CDR2 sequences are SNHLY and FYNNEI. V gave up 6 bases and J gave up 7 bases; unmatched junction bases: 5. The CDR3 runs 14 residues. CDR3 coding DNA: TGTGCCAGCAGCTATGACAGGGGGCCTGAAAAACTGTTTTTT. Protein: CASSYDRGPEKLFF.